A single sample is the source of the 22 T cell receptor beta chains below, sequenced in a study of cytomegalovirus exposure and HLA in healthy donors. 13 Jbeta primers and 60 Vbeta primers were used for the PCR. TCRdb's table, derived via immunoSEQ multiplex PCR, lists solely in-frame clones and lacks some. The sample shows 150,000 or so clones, roughly 64% of them seen only once. The specimen was PBMCs. The receptor set was obtained from a woman under 40 in good health and CMV-seropositive.

This chain connects TRBV13 to TRBJ2-3; D remains unclear. The CDR3 runs to 12 residues. The germline CDR1 and CDR2 sequences are PRHDT and FYEKMQ (reference sequence). Trimming removed 4 bases from V and 6 bases from J, with 8 bases in between. CDR3 protein: CASSSRQDTQYF. CDR3 in DNA: TGTGCCAGCAGCTCCCGTCAGGATACGCAGTATTTT.

The chain joins TRBV5-1 to TRBJ2-7, with unresolved D. The V end was cut by 3 bases, the J end by 6 bases, with 7 bases between. The CDR3 has 11 residues. Per the germline V gene, CDR1 is SGHRS and CDR2 is YFSETQ. The DNA for the CDR3 is TGCGCCAGCAGCTACTCGGGCGAGCAGTACTTC. It yields the protein CASSYSGEQYF.

This clone turned up a few times. CDR3 nucleotides: TGTGCCAGCAGTTCCCGACAGGGGGACACTGAAGCTTTCTTT. Translating it yields CASSSRQGDTEAFF. This rearrangement joins TRBV2 to TRBJ1-1; TRBD1 aligns across 9 bases. Per germline, CDR1 SNHLY and CDR2 FYNNEI. V shed 5 bases, J shed 3 bases, and the junction held 4 bases outside the gene matches. The CDR3 consists of 14 residues.

The V and J genes are TRBV6-4 and TRBJ1-1; no reliable D call. Germline loops: CDR1 MRHNA, CDR2 SNTAGT. Trimming shortened V by 10 bases and J by 2 bases, and 14 bases separated the two germline ends. This CDR3 region has 13 residues. The CDR3 bases are TGTGCCACCCGTGGGCACGCCAACACTGAAGCTTTCTTT. Translated, it gives CATRGHANTEAFF.

J is TRBJ1-3 and V is TRBV28; TRBD1 might be the D (6 bases). Trimming took off 6 bases at V and 0 bases at J, with 15 bases between the two ends. The CDR3 covers 16 residues. CDR1 is MDHEN and CDR2 is SYDVKM in the germline V gene. CDR3 nucleotide sequence: TGTGCCAGCAGGGGAGAGGACAGAAGCTCTGGAAACACCATATATTTT. The encoded protein is CASRGEDRSSGNTIYF.

The chain recombines TRBV11-2 with TRBJ2-1; 9 positions match TRBD1. V shed 3 bases and J 10 bases; nucleotides not matched to a gene: 13. The germline V gene encodes CDR1 SGHAT and CDR2 FQNNGV. The CDR3 sequence is 16 residues long. CDR3 protein: CASSFSRDRAVEEQFF. CDR3 nucleotides: TGTGCCAGCAGCTTCTCCCGGGACAGGGCGGTTGAAGAGCAGTTCTTC.

This chain uses TRBV27 with TRBJ2-3, with D possibly being TRBD1 (6 bases). CDR1 is MNHEY and CDR2 is SMNVEV in the germline V gene (reference sequence). The CDR3 consists of 18 residues. Trimming stripped 6 bases from V and 4 bases from J, with 26 bases between. The CDR3 DNA sequence: TGTGCCAGCAGCGGGTTGGGGGCTGTGGGGATCCGCCCAGATACGCAGTATTTT. Amino acids: CASSGLGAVGIRPDTQYF.

This chain joins TRBV29-1 and TRBJ2-1, with 7 bases lining up with TRBD1. The germline gives CDR1 SQVTM, CDR2 ANQGSEA. V was pared by 7 bases and J by 4 bases, with 13 bases of the junction left unmatched. CDR3 length: 15 residues. CDR3: CSALQGSQQYNEQFF. CDR3 coding DNA: TGCAGCGCCTTACAGGGGTCACAGCAATACAATGAGCAGTTCTTC.

J is TRBJ1-5 and V is TRBV7-2; no reliable D call. The germline V gene encodes CDR1 SGHTA and CDR2 FQGNSA. The CDR3 length is 15 residues. V was shortened by 0 bases and J by 1 base, with 7 bases between the two germline ends. The CDR3 sequence: CASSLALGSNQPQHF. CDR3 DNA sequence: TGTGCCAGCAGCTTAGCCCTTGGCAGCAATCAGCCCCAGCATTTT. Full variable domain (missing parts from reference TRBV7-2 and TRBJ1-5): GAGVSQSPSNKVTEKGKDVELRCDPISGHTALYWYRQSLGQGLEFLIYFQGNSAPDKSGLPSDRFSAERTGGSVSTLTIQRTQQEDSAVYLCASSLALGSNQPQHFGDGTRLSIL.

This clone was seen a handful of times. The rearrangement joins TRBV4-1 to TRBJ2-1; 8 nucleotides align to TRBD1. V was clipped by 2 bases and J by 6 bases; unmatched bases: 15. This CDR3 has 18 amino acids. CDR1 is MGHRA and CDR2 is YSYEKL in the germline V gene. The DNA for the CDR3 is TGCGCCAGCAGCCAACCAGCCTTGGGCAGGGGGCTTTCCAATGAGCAGTTCTTC. This codes for CASSQPALGRGLSNEQFF.

This clone occurred a few times. The chain joins TRBV28 to TRBJ2-3; D is ambiguous. Trimming pared 8 bases from V and 0 bases from J, leaving 21 bases between. Looked up from germline, CDR1 is MDHEN and CDR2 is SYDVKM. CDR3 length: 17 residues. CDR3 sequence reads: CASERRSLSSSTDTQYF. The CDR3 DNA is TGTGCCAGCGAGAGGCGGTCCCTGTCCTCTAGCACAGATACGCAGTATTTT.

The chain has TRBV5-1 and TRBJ1-6; D call uncertain. The length of the CDR3 is 17 residues. The germline V and J ends were trimmed by 1 base and 0 bases, with 11 bases remaining between them. CDR1 and CDR2 from the germline V gene are SGHRS and YFSETQ. The chain's CDR3 is CASSLSLASSYNSPLHF. DNA of the CDR3: TGCGCCAGCAGCTTGTCTCTGGCCAGCTCCTATAATTCACCCCTCCACTTT.

The gene calls are TRBV4-1 and TRBJ2-3; TRBD2 matches at 7 bases. With V trimmed by 4 bases and J by 8 bases, 6 bases remained unmatched. CDR3 length: 13 amino acids. Germline V gene lookup returns CDR1 MGHRA and CDR2 YSYEKL. This CDR3 is CASSRAERGTQYF. In nucleotides, the CDR3 is TGCGCCAGCAGCCGAGCAGAGCGGGGTACGCAGTATTTT.

This chain uses TRBV7-9 with TRBJ2-1, with 9 nucleotides matching TRBD1. V dropped 5 bases and J dropped 6; count of bases not matched to a gene: 5. The CDR3 length is 14 residues. The germline CDR1 and CDR2 sequences are SEHNR and FQNEAQ (reference sequence). The CDR3 region is CASSQGQGFNEQFF. The CDR3 DNA reads TGTGCCAGCAGCCAGGGACAGGGTTTCAATGAGCAGTTCTTC.

This clone was detected only a few times. An end of the junction does not agree with germline; a read error may underlie this. This chain connects TRBV11-2 to TRBJ2-5; TRBD1 matches 10 bases. Germline CDR1 reads SGHAT; CDR2 reads FQNNGV. This CDR3 region has 12 residues. CDR3 loop: CASSPGQGTEYF. For the CDR3, the DNA is TGTGCCAGCAGCCCGGGACAGGGGACCGAGTACTTC.

This chain connects TRBV30 to TRBJ2-1, with 16 bases identical to TRBD2. The J segment lost 2 bases and the V segment lost 1 base, leaving 2 bases of the junction unmatched. The germline gives CDR1 GTSNPN, CDR2 SVGIG (reference sequence). The CDR3 runs to 17 residues. The CDR3 sequence is CAWSEGLAGGPYNEQFF. In nucleotides, the CDR3 is TGTGCCTGGAGTGAGGGACTAGCGGGAGGGCCCTACAATGAGCAGTTCTTC. The full variable domain, with the rest looked up from reference TRBV30 and TRBJ2-1, is SQTIHQWPATLVQPVGSPLSLECTVEGTSNPNLYWYRQAAGRGLQLLFYSVGIGQISSEVPQNLSASRPQDRQFILSSKKLLLSDSGFYLCAWSEGLAGGPYNEQFFGPGTRLTVL.

The genes are TRBV28 and TRBJ1-6; D is undetermined. Germline V gene data show CDR1 as MDHEN and CDR2 as SYDVKM. V was pared by 6 bases and J by 2 bases, with 14 bases between. This CDR3 region has 16 residues. CDR3 nucleotides: TGTGCCAGCAGCCAATCCGGAGGGCCCTATAATTCACCCCTCCACTTT. Its translation: CASSQSGGPYNSPLHF.

This chain links TRBV30 with TRBJ2-1; TRBD2 aligns across 8 bases. Per germline, CDR1 GTSNPN and CDR2 SVGIG (reference sequence). The CDR3 consists of 16 residues. Losses at the gene ends were 0 bases for V and 3 bases for J; bases not matched to a gene: 7. CDR3 in DNA: TGTGCCTGGAGTGTAGGTTCTAGCGGGTTCTACAATGAGCAGTTCTTC. Translated, it gives CAWSVGSSGFYNEQFF.

The chain links TRBV2 to TRBJ1-3; D not resolved. The germline V gene encodes CDR1 SNHLY and CDR2 FYNNEI. V was cut by 1 base and J by 4 bases, with 11 bases left in between. The CDR3 extends over 15 amino acids. The CDR3 nucleotides are TGTGCCAGCAGTGAAGGAAGAGGTCTCGGAAACACCATATATTTT. It yields the protein CASSEGRGLGNTIYF.

This clone was detected a few times. The chain combines TRBV5-5 with TRBJ1-2; 7 positions agree with TRBD1. The CDR3 runs to 16 residues. With V trimmed by 0 bases and J by 3 bases, 8 bases remained unmatched. The germline V gene encodes CDR1 SGHKS and CDR2 YYEKEE (reference sequence). The CDR3 DNA reads as TGTGCCAGCAGCTTGGCGGAGACAGGGTTCTACTATGGCTACACCTTC. Amino acids: CASSLAETGFYYGYTF.

The chain joins TRBV2 to TRBJ2-3; 8 positions match TRBD1. This CDR3 has 16 amino acids. Germline CDR1 reads SNHLY; CDR2 reads FYNNEI. The V and J ends lost 7 bases and 2 bases, in that order; junction bases with no gene match: 11. The CDR3 protein is CASITSGTGNTDTQYF. The CDR3 bases are TGTGCCAGCATTACCTCCGGGACAGGTAACACAGATACGCAGTATTTT.

The chain employs TRBV19 and TRBJ2-7, with TRBD1 matching over 9 bases. Trimming took 6 bases from V and 3 from J; bases not matched to a gene: 9. CDR1 is LNHDA and CDR2 is SQIVND in the germline V gene (reference sequence). The CDR3 is 15 residues long. The CDR3 DNA reads as TGTGCCAGTAGCCGGGACAGGGAAGGTTTCTACGAGCAGTACTTC. Translation: CASSRDREGFYEQYF. The full variable domain, in which reference TRBV19 and TRBJ2-7 provide the parts outside the CDR3, is DGGITQSPKYLFRKEGQNVTLSCEQNLNHDAMYWYRQDPGQGLRLIYYSQIVNDFQKGDIAEGYSVSREKKESFPLTVTSAQKNPTAFYLCASSRDREGFYEQYFGPGTRLTVT.